The 18 T cell receptor beta chains presented below share a single source sample, sequenced in a study of blood T cells in healthy people across ages. Through a sample-barcoded 5' primer and a J-beta primer mix, a second PCR was run for roughly 6 to 11 cycles. TCRdb processed the 5' RACE reads anew with MiXCR; each CDR3 protein has one entry. The sample holds approximately 760,000 distinct CDR3 sequences, 20% to 25% seen once. These data were also filed under a second study, of T cells of mothers and their children.

The sample consisted of blood. These receptors were collected from a boy younger than 18 in good health.

This chain links TRBV7-9 with TRBJ2-2; unclear D gene. Germline-derived CDR1 and CDR2 are SEHNR and FQNEAQ (reference sequence). The V end lost 0 bases, the J end lost 3 bases, and 8 bases lay between the germline ends. This CDR3 is 15 amino acids long. The CDR3 region has the DNA TGTGCCAGCAGCTTAGCGCTCGGTGACACCGGGGAGCTGTTTTTT. Residues: CASSLALGDTGELFF.

The CDR3 loop is CASSYSTSRRNTGELFF. The CDR3 DNA sequence: TGTGCCAGCAGTTACTCGACTAGCAGGCGGAACACCGGGGAGCTGTTTTTT. The chain recombines TRBV6-5 with TRBJ2-2; TRBD2 matches at 7 bases. CDR3 length: 17 residues. Germline V gene data show CDR1 as MNHEY and CDR2 as SVGAGI. The V and J ends lost 0 bases and 1 base, in that order; junction bases with no gene match: 5.

The chain has TRBV29-1 and TRBJ2-1; 9 bases fit TRBD1. This CDR3 has 14 residues. The V gene end was trimmed by 1 base and the J gene end by 8 bases; junction bases not matched to a gene: 6. Germline V gene lookup returns CDR1 SQVTM and CDR2 ANQGSEA. For the CDR3, the DNA is TGCAGCGTTGAAGGCCCGGGACAGGGCTATGAGCAGTTCTTC. As protein: CSVEGPGQGYEQFF.

This clonotype was seen a handful of times. The rearrangement uses TRBV29-1 and TRBJ1-2, with D hard to call. V dropped 0 bases and J dropped 4 bases, with 9 bases sitting between them. This CDR3 contains 13 residues. Germline loops: CDR1 SQVTM, CDR2 ANQGSEA. The CDR3 region has the DNA TGCAGCGTTGAAGATCCCATAGTCTATGGCTACACCTTC. The encoded protein is CSVEDPIVYGYTF.

This clonotype was recorded a few times. V gene TRBV28 combines with J gene TRBJ2-2, with TRBD1 identical over 7 bases. This CDR3 has 15 amino acids. J lost 2 bases, V lost 7 bases, and 7 bases had no gene match. The germline V gene encodes CDR1 MDHEN and CDR2 SYDVKM. In DNA form, the CDR3 reads TGTGCCAGCACGGTGACAGGGATAAACACCGGGGAGCTGTTTTTT. The encoded protein is CASTVTGINTGELFF. The full variable domain, completed using reference TRBV28 and TRBJ2-2, is DVKVTQSSRYLVKRTGEKVFLECVQDMDHENMFWYRQDPGLGLRLIYFSYDVKMKEKGDIPEGYSVSREKKERFSLILESASTNQTSMYLCASTVTGINTGELFFGEGSRLTVL.

On this clonotype itself: No conserved phenylalanine or tryptophan ends this CDR3, so it is likely a read error. This chain joins TRBV9 and TRBJ2-6; D not resolved. This CDR3 region has 13 residues. Germline-derived CDR1 and CDR2 are SGDLS and YYNGEE. Trimming took off 3 bases at V and 2 bases at J, with 3 bases between the two ends. The CDR3 DNA is TGTGCCAGCAGCGAAGCTGGGGCCAACGTCCTGACTTTA. It is translated as CASSEAGANVLTL.

This clonotype turned up a few times. V is TRBV6-1 and J is TRBJ1-1, with D maybe TRBD1 (5 bases). V was cut by 1 base and J by 6 bases, with 12 bases left in between. The length of the CDR3 is 14 residues. Germline V gene sequence: CDR1 MNHNS, CDR2 SASEGT. The CDR3 protein is CASSEVGGFAEAFF. CDR3 DNA sequence: TGTGCCAGCAGTGAAGTTGGGGGTTTTGCTGAAGCTTTCTTT.

This clonotype was found many times. This chain links TRBV4-3 with TRBJ2-1; no clear D gene. Germline loops: CDR1 LGHNA, CDR2 YSLEER. V was pared by 0 bases and J by 6 bases, with 0 bases between. This CDR3 region has 11 residues. In nucleotides, the CDR3 is TGCGCCAGCAGCCAAGACAATGAGCAGTTCTTC. Its protein product is CASSQDNEQFF.

This clonotype has just a few counts. V is TRBV29-1 and J is TRBJ2-5; 7 nucleotides agree with TRBD1. Gene TRBJ2-7 matches the end of the DNA better, so the J call may be wrong. CDR1 SQVTM and CDR2 ANQGSEA come from the germline V gene. There are 13 residues in the CDR3. CDR3 in DNA: TGCAGCTTTTTCGAGACAGGGTTGAACGAGCAGTACTTC. Translation gives CSFFETGLNEQYF.

This chain joins TRBV6-6 and TRBJ2-1; D may correspond to TRBD1 or TRBD2 (6 bases each). Per germline, CDR1 MNHNY and CDR2 SVGAGI (reference sequence). V dropped 0 bases and J dropped 0 bases, with 9 bases sitting between them. CDR3 length: 16 residues. This CDR3 is CASSYSWGASYNEQFF. The CDR3 DNA follows: TGTGCCAGCAGTTACTCGTGGGGGGCCTCCTACAATGAGCAGTTCTTC.

This clonotype was counted only a few times. The J gene is TRBJ2-5, the V gene TRBV7-6; D gene ambiguous. V gave up 4 bases and J gave up 4 bases, with 16 bases separating them. The CDR3 runs 15 residues. The germline V gene has CDR1 SGHVS and CDR2 FNYEAQ. In nucleotides, the CDR3 is TGTGCCAGCAGCTCGGGCCAAGATTACGTAGAGACCCAGTACTTC. It yields the protein CASSSGQDYVETQYF.

This chain links TRBV12-3 or TRBV12-4 with TRBJ2-4, with 7 bases matching TRBD2. V was pared by 5 bases and J by 1 base, with 14 bases of the junction left unmatched. CDR3 length: 18 residues. CDR3 sequence: CASSPRNPGREAKNIQYF. The CDR3 nucleotides read TGTGCCAGCAGTCCGAGAAACCCAGGGAGGGAGGCCAAAAACATTCAGTACTTC.

This clonotype was found a few times. The rearrangement uses TRBV2 and TRBJ1-2; 8 bases agree with TRBD1. CDR1 and CDR2 from the germline V gene are SNHLY and FYNNEI. V lost 6 bases to trimming and J lost 8 bases; unmatched junction nucleotides: 5. CDR3 length: 12 residues. DNA for the CDR3: TGTGCCAGCAGCCAGGGGGCGGGGGGCTACACCTTC. Amino acid sequence: CASSQGAGGYTF.

V and J are TRBV29-1 and TRBJ1-2, with 8 positions matching TRBD1. CDR1 and CDR2 from the germline V gene are SQVTM and ANQGSEA. J gave up 4 bases and V 6 bases, and 10 bases lay outside the gene matches. This CDR3 has 14 amino acids. CDR3 in DNA: TGCAGCGTGTACGAACAGGGGGGCGGCTATGGCTACACCTTC. Translated, it gives CSVYEQGGGYGYTF.

In this sample, this clonotype turned up a few times. V gene TRBV6-2 or TRBV6-3 combines with J gene TRBJ1-5; 11 bases line up with TRBD1. V lost 2 bases to trimming and J lost 5 bases; unmatched junction nucleotides: 2. Per germline, CDR1 MNHEY and CDR2 SVGEGT. The CDR3 extends over 15 amino acids. CDR3 sequence (DNA): TGTGCCAGCAGTTACCGGACAGGGGGCGATCAGCCCCAGCATTTT. This translates into CASSYRTGGDQPQHF.

This clonotype was seen only a few times. This sequence joins TRBV21-1 and TRBJ1-5; the D call of TRBD1 is as the table states it, not checked on the DNA. TRBV21-1 is recorded as a pseudogene. This CDR3 comprises 14 residues. The CDR3, as DNA: TGTGCCAGCAGCAAAGGACAGCTAAATCAGCCCCAGCATTTT. Protein sequence: CASSKGQLNQPQHF.

The J gene is TRBJ2-3, the V gene TRBV20-1; D possibly corresponds to TRBD2 (7 bases). The V end was cut by 1 base, the J end by 6 bases, with 17 bases between. This CDR3 region has 15 residues. Germline-derived CDR1 and CDR2 are DFQATT and SNEGSKA (reference sequence). CDR3 in DNA: TGCAGTGCTAGAGTATTCGTCGGGGGGCCGGATACGCAGTATTTT. Its protein product is CSARVFVGGPDTQYF.

This clonotype occurred a few times. The rearrangement uses TRBV5-6 and TRBJ2-7, with 8 nucleotides matching TRBD2. Germline CDR1 reads SGHDT; CDR2 reads YYEEEE. The CDR3 spans 13 residues. V shed 4 bases and J 4 bases; nucleotides not matched to a gene: 4. CDR3 coding DNA: TGTGCCAGCAGCATTAGCGGGGAGTACGAGCAGTACTTC. It specifies CASSISGEYEQYF.